The entry below gives a single TCR beta chain sequence along with its context. The sample belongs to a study of T cells after somatic rescue of genetic block. The CDR3 has 15 amino acids. In germline, CDR1 is LGHNA, CDR2 YNFKEQ. Between the trimmed V and J ends, which lost 0 bases and 4 bases, there was a span of 12 bases. Generated by immunoSEQ multiplex PCR, the TCRdb table keeps only in-frame clones and is missing some. The table has fewer than 15,000 clones, approximately 79% seen once. V and J are TRBV4-2 and TRBJ1-2, with D uncertain. This TCR derives from a boy between 10 and 17 years old. The sequencing sample was made of peripheral blood mononuclear cells (PBMCs). The CDR3 nucleotides read TGTGCCAGCAGCCAAGATCAAGGTCTGGGCTATGGCTACACCTTC. Its protein is CASSQDQGLGYGYTF.